The 5 T cell receptor beta chains given below trace back to one sample, sequenced in a study of blood T cell repertoires in COVID-19. Data came from immunoSEQ multiplex PCR; TCRdb stores just in-frame clones and leaves some out. This table holds tens of thousands of clones, 80% to 90% found once. The sequenced sample was peripheral blood. The receptors were gathered from a man in his 60s with active or convalescent COVID-19.

The J gene is TRBJ2-3, the V gene TRBV7-9; 12 bases fit TRBD2. Germline V gene sequence: CDR1 SEHNR, CDR2 FQNEAQ (reference sequence). The CDR3 runs to 15 residues. V dropped 8 bases and J dropped 2; count of bases not matched to a gene: 5. DNA of the CDR3: TGTGCCAGCGGCGGACTAGCGGGAACCACAGATACGCAGTATTTT. Residues: CASGGLAGTTDTQYF.

J is TRBJ1-1 and V is TRBV4-1; 7 bases are shared with TRBD1. The junction had 9 bases not matched to a gene; V was cut back by 6 bases and J by 5 bases. The CDR3 runs 14 residues. CDR1 and CDR2 from the germline V gene are MGHRA and YSYEKL. The CDR3: CASRSDREETEAFF. As DNA, the CDR3 is TGCGCCAGCAGAAGTGACAGGGAGGAAACTGAAGCTTTCTTT.

The rearrangement joins TRBV19 to TRBJ1-3; no firm D call. Per the germline V gene, CDR1 is LNHDA and CDR2 is SQIVND (reference sequence). The CDR3 covers 15 residues. V was clipped by 2 bases and J by 0 bases, with 8 bases between them. CDR3 DNA: TGTGCCAGTAGTATAAGCGGAGACTCTGGAAACACCATATATTTT. It specifies CASSISGDSGNTIYF.

The V call is TRBV9, the J call TRBJ1-1; tentative D call: TRBD1 (5 bases). Trimming left V 2 bases short and J 4 bases short, with 15 bases between. Germline CDR1 reads SGDLS; CDR2 reads YYNGEE. The CDR3 extends over 15 amino acids. The CDR3 region has the DNA TGTGCCAGCAGCGTTAGTCTCCAGGGAGGCACTGAAGCTTTCTTT. This translates into CASSVSLQGGTEAFF.

V usage is TRBV28 and J usage is TRBJ2-7; D might be TRBD1 (6 bases). This CDR3 contains 15 residues. V was pared by 3 bases and J by 0 bases, with 12 bases between. Germline V gives CDR1 MDHEN, CDR2 SYDVKM. The CDR3: CASSFEGTHSYEQYF. The CDR3 nucleotides read TGTGCCAGCAGTTTTGAGGGGACACACTCCTACGAGCAGTACTTC.